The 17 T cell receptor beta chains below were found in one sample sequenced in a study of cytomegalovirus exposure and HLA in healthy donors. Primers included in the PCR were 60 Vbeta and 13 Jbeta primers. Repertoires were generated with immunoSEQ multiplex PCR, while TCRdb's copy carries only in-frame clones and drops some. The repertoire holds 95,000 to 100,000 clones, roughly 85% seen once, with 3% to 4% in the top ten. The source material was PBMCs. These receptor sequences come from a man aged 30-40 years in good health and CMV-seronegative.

In nucleotides, the CDR3 is TGTGCCAGCAGTTTTGACAGGGAATTAGACGAGCAGTACTTC. Translation gives CASSFDRELDEQYF. The chain uses TRBV28 and TRBJ2-7, with 7 bases aligning to TRBD1. The V and J ends lost 3 bases and 5 bases, in that order; junction bases with no gene match: 7. Germline assignment: CDR1 MDHEN and CDR2 SYDVKM. The CDR3 loop spans 14 amino acids.

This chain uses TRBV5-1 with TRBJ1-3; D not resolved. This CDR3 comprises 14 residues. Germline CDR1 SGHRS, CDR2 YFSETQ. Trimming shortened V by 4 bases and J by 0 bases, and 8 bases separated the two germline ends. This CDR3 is CASSVDYSGNTIYF. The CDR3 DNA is TGCGCCAGCAGCGTAGACTACTCTGGAAACACCATATATTTT.

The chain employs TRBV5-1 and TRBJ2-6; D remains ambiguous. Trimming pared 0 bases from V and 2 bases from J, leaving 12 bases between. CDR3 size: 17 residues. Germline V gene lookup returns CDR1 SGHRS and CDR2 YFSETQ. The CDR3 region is CASSLAPSLPGANVLTF. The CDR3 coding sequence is TGCGCCAGCAGCTTGGCCCCCTCTCTACCTGGGGCCAACGTCCTGACTTTC.

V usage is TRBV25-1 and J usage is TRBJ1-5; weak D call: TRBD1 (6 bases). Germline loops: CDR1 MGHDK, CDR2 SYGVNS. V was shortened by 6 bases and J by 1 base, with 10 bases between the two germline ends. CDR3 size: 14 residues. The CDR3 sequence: CASRGGTSNQPQHF. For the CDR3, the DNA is TGTGCCAGCAGGGGTGGGACAAGCAATCAGCCCCAGCATTTT.

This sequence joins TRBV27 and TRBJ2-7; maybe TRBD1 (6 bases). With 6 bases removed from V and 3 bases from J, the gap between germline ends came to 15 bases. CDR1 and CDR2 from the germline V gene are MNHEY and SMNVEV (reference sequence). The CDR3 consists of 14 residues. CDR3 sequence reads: CASSQQGNGYEQYF. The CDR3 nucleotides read TGTGCCAGCAGCCAACAGGGTAATGGCTACGAGCAGTACTTC.

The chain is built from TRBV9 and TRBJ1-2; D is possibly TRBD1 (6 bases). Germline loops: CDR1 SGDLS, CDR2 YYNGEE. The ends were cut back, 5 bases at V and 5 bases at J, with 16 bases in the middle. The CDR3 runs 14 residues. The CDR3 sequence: CASSGGQLPYGYTF. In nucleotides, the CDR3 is TGTGCCAGCAGTGGAGGACAGTTACCATATGGCTACACCTTC.

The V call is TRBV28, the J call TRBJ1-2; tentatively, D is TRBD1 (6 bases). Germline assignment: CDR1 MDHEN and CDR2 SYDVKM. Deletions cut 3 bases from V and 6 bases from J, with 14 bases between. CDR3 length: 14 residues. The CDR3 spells CASSFGRGTDGYTF. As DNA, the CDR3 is TGTGCCAGCAGTTTCGGCAGGGGAACGGATGGCTACACCTTC.

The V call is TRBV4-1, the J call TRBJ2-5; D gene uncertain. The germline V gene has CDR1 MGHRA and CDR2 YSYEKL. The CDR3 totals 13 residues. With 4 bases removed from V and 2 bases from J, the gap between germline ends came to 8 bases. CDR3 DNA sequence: TGCGCCAGCAGCCTAGCCCTTCAAGAGACCCAGTACTTC. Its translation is CASSLALQETQYF.

The CDR3 is CASSPADRVGEQFF. CDR3 in DNA: TGTGCCAGCAGCCCAGCGGACAGGGTAGGTGAGCAGTTCTTC. The chain has TRBV9 and TRBJ2-1; 8 nucleotides align to TRBD1. Germline trimming cut 4 bases from V and 9 bases from J; bases unmatched to any gene: 9. The CDR3 loop spans 14 amino acids. CDR1 and CDR2 from the germline V gene are SGDLS and YYNGEE.

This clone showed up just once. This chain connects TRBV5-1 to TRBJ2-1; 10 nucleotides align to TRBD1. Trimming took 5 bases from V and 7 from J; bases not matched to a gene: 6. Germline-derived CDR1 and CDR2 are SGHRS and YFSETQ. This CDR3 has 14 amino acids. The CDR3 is CASRPGQGNNEQFF. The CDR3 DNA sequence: TGCGCCAGCAGGCCGGGACAGGGGAATAATGAGCAGTTCTTC.

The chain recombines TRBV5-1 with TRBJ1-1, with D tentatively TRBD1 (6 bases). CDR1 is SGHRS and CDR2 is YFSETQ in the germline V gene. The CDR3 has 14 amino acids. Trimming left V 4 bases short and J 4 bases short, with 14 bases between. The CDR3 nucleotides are TGCGCCAGCAGCCTGGAAACAGGGATCACTGAAGCTTTCTTT. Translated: CASSLETGITEAFF.

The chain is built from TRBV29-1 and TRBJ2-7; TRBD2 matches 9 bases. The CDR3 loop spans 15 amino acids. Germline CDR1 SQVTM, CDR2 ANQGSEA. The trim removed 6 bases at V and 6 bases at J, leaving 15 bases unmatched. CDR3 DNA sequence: TGCAGCGTGTCGCGGGCCTTAGCGGGAGAGGGCGAGCAGTACTTC. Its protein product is CSVSRALAGEGEQYF.

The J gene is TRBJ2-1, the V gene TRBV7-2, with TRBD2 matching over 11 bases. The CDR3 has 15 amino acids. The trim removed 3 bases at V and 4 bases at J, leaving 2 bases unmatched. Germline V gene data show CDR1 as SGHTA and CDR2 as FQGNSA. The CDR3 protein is CASSFSGGAYNEQFF. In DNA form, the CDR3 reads TGTGCCAGCAGCTTTAGCGGGGGGGCGTACAATGAGCAGTTCTTC. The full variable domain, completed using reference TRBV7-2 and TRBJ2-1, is GAGVSQSPSNKVTEKGKDVELRCDPISGHTALYWYRQSLGQGLEFLIYFQGNSAPDKSGLPSDRFSAERTGGSVSTLTIQRTQQEDSAVYLCASSFSGGAYNEQFFGPGTRLTVL.

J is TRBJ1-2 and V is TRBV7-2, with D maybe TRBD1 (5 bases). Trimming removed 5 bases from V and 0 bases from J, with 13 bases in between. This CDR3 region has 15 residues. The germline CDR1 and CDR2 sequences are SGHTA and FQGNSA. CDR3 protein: CASSRLGRSNYGYTF. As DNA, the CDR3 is TGTGCCAGCAGCCGCCTGGGGCGTTCTAACTATGGCTACACCTTC.

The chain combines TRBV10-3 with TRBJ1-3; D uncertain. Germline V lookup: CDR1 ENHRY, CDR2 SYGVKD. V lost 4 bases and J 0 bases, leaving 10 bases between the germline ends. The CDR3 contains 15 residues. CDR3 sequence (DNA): TGTGCCATCAGTGTACGAAGGAGCTCTGGAAACACCATATATTTT. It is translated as CAISVRRSSGNTIYF.

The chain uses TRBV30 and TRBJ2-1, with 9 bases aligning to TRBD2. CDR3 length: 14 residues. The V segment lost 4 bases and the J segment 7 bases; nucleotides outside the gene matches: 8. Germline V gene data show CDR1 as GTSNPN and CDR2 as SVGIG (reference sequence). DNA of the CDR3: TGTGCCTGGATGGCGGGAGGGTATAGGAATGAGCAGTTCTTC. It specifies CAWMAGGYRNEQFF.

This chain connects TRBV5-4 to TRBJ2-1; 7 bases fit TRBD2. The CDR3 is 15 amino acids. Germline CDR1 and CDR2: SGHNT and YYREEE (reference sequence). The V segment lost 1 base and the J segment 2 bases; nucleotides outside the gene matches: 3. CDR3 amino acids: CASSLPSGTYNEQFF. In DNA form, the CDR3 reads TGTGCCAGCAGCTTGCCCAGCGGGACCTACAATGAGCAGTTCTTC.